This T cell receptor (beta chain) was recorded in a study of cytomegalovirus exposure and HLA in healthy donors. The PCR used 60 Vbeta and 13 Jbeta primers. Here immunoSEQ multiplex PCR was the method, and the copy in TCRdb shows in-frame clones only, minus some. The sample records fewer than 130,000 clones, approximately 80% being singletons. The sequence was obtained from a man aged 25 to 40 in good health and CMV-seropositive. Sequencing was carried out using PBMCs.

This CDR3 reads CACSPGWDTEAFF. CDR3 coding DNA: TGTGCCTGCTCTCCGGGTTGGGACACTGAAGCTTTCTTT. The chain employs TRBV30 and TRBJ1-1; no reliable D call. CDR1 and CDR2 (germline): GTSNPN, SVGIG (reference sequence). This CDR3 contains 13 residues. The ends were cut back, 6 bases at V and 3 bases at J, with 14 bases in the middle.